These T cell receptor beta chains were read from a single sample in a study of identical twins. TCRdb re-called the 5' RACE reads with MiXCR, one entry per CDR3 protein. The sample contains about 340,000 distinct CDR3 sequences, roughly an eighth of which appear only once. The same specimen was also included in a second study, on yellow fever vaccine responses in identical twins.

The sequenced material came from CD8+ T cells sorted from blood. Receptors originate from a woman between 18 and 29 years old in good health. CDR3s include the opening cysteine and the closing phenylalanine or tryptophan. Each record gives: clone size, V gene, CDR3 length, J gene, D gene, CDR3 DNA, CDR3 protein. The D gene is left open where the match is weak. The listing skips clone size in some rows; elsewhere it reads once, few, many or a size class.

many	TRBV12-3/TRBV12-4	15	TRBJ2-1	-	TGTGCCAGCAGTTACCGTCATCCGAAGTACAATGAGCAGTTCTTC	CASSYRHPKYNEQFF
-	TRBV4-1	17	TRBJ2-7	-	TGCGCCAGCAGCCAAGTTCAGTTCGTAGGTTTCTCCTACGAGCAGTACTTC	CASSQVQFVGFSYEQYF
-	TRBV18	15	TRBJ2-1	TRBD1	TGTGCCAGCTCACCAGGGGACAGGGGGTCGGATGAGCAGTTCTTC	CASSPGDRGSDEQFF
many	TRBV11-2	13	TRBJ1-2	TRBD1	TGTGCCAGCTGCTGTCGGACAGGATCGGACTACACCTTC	CASCCRTGSDYTF
-	TRBV4-1	17	TRBJ2-1	TRBD1	TGCGCCAGCAGCCAAGACCAGACAGGGAGCATTCACAATGAGCAGTTCTTC	CASSQDQTGSIHNEQFF
few	TRBV6-1	13	TRBJ2-1	-	TGTGCCAGCAGTGCCGTAGGGCACAATGAGCAGTTCTTC	CASSAVGHNEQFF
many	TRBV12-3/TRBV12-4	18	TRBJ2-1	TRBD2	TGTGCCAGCAGTTTGTGGCTAGCGGGAGGCCCTTCCTACAATGAGCAGTTCTTC	CASSLWLAGGPSYNEQFF
-	TRBV6-1	13	TRBJ1-1	-	TGTGCGAGCAAGGCAGGGGCGAACACTGAAGCTTTCTTT	CASKAGANTEAFF
-	TRBV7-9	17	TRBJ2-3	TRBD1	TGTGCCAGCAGCCCTATACGATCGGGACAGGGGACAGATACGCAGTATTTT	CASSPIRSGQGTDTQYF
many	TRBV2	16	TRBJ2-3	-	TGTGCCAGCCCCGTTGGGGGGGCTGCTAGCACAGATACGCAGTATTTT	CASPVGGAASTDTQYF
few	TRBV19	19	TRBJ2-1	TRBD2	TGTGCCAGTACACAATACTCCTTAGCGGGAGGGAGCTCCTACAATGAGCAGTTCTTC	CASTQYSLAGGSSYNEQFF
-	TRBV9	12	TRBJ2-1	-	TGTGCCAGCAGCGAAGACAGTTATGAGCAGTTCTTC	CASSEDSYEQFF
-	TRBV6-2/TRBV6-3	11	TRBJ2-1	-	TGTGCCAGCAGTTCTTACCCTGAGCAGTTCTTC	CASSSYPEQFF
few	TRBV9	16	TRBJ2-5	-	TGTGCCAGCAGCGTAGGAAGGGAGCAAGATGGGGAGACCCAGTACTTC	CASSVGREQDGETQYF
-	TRBV4-2	17	TRBJ2-1	TRBD2	TGTGCCAGCAGCCAAGTGACTAGCGGGAGCTCCTACAATGAGCAGTTCTTC	CASSQVTSGSSYNEQFF
-	TRBV16	13	TRBJ2-1	-	TGTGCCAGCAGCCTTGTGGCGGACAATGAGCAGTTCTTC	CASSLVADNEQFF
-	TRBV7-9	13	TRBJ2-5	-	TGTGCCAGCAGCCCCGTCGGGGAAGAGACCCAGTACTTC	CASSPVGEETQYF
many	TRBV20-1	17	TRBJ2-1	TRBD2	TGCAGTGCTAGAGATCGTGGTAGCGGGAGTAGGTACAATGAGCAGTTCTTC	CSARDRGSGSRYNEQFF
many	TRBV12-3/TRBV12-4	13	TRBJ2-1	-	TGTGCCAGCAGTTTCGGACCCGCGAATGAGCAGTTCTTC	CASSFGPANEQFF
many	TRBV12-3/TRBV12-4	13	TRBJ1-5	-	TGTGCCAGCAGCCCCCTACGCAATCAGCCCCAGCATTTT	CASSPLRNQPQHF
-	TRBV13	18	TRBJ2-3	-	TGTGCCAGCAGCTTGTGGAGGGGTGTTGGGGGCACCACAGATACGCAGTATTTT	CASSLWRGVGGTTDTQYF
few	TRBV10-3	12	TRBJ1-1	-	TGTGCCATCAGTGGGACAGAGACTGAAGCTTTCTTT	CAISGTETEAFF
-	TRBV7-9	17	TRBJ2-2	-	TGTGCCAGTTGCTACGCGTCGGGACACGCGAACACCGGGGAGCTGTTTTTT	CASCYASGHANTGELFF
-	TRBV15	13	TRBJ2-7	-	TGTGCCACCAGCGCTAGCAACAGCTACGAGCAGTACTTC	CATSASNSYEQYF
few	TRBV13	14	TRBJ1-6	-	TGTGCCAGCAGCCCTCGGACGGGCCCCTCACCCCCCCACTTT	CASSPRTGPSPPHF
few	TRBV6-5	17	TRBJ2-3	TRBD2	TGTGCCAGCAGTTACTCGTTCCTTAGCGGGGACACAGATACGCAGTATTTT	CASSYSFLSGDTDTQYF
many	TRBV4-1	18	TRBJ1-4	-	TGCGCCAGCAGCCAAGCCCCTTTCCGACAGTTCCCGAATGAAAAACTGTTTTTT	CASSQAPFRQFPNEKLFF
-	TRBV20-1	21	TRBJ2-3	TRBD1	TGCAGTGCTCCGGAAAGAAAACTCACGGGACAGGGGGCGGGATTCACAGATACGCAGTATTTT	CSAPERKLTGQGAGFTDTQYF
few	TRBV5-8	15	TRBJ2-1	TRBD1	TGTGCCAGCAGCGGTGGGGGACAGGGGTTCCATGAGCAGTTCTTC	CASSGGGQGFHEQFF
few	TRBV11-2	16	TRBJ2-1	-	TGTGCCAGCAGCGCCCTCCGCGGACACCCCACCAATGAGCAGTTCTTC	CASSALRGHPTNEQFF